This T cell receptor beta chain appears in the sequencing data of a study of patients and donors after allogeneic stem cell transplantation. This CDR3 has 16 residues. Germline V gives CDR1 SGHVS, CDR2 FQNEAQ. The ends lost 1 base at V and 0 bases at J; junction bases unmatched: 6. TCRdb reanalysed the RT-PCR reads using MiXCR and keeps one entry per CDR3 protein. The sample has roughly 940,000 distinct CDR3 sequences, around 17% seen once. The sequenced material came from blood, either unsorted or a sorted T cell fraction (not recorded which). The chain is built from TRBV7-8 and TRBJ2-7; 7 bases align to TRBD2. The receptor was derived from a human donor who was either an allogeneic HSCT recipient or a stem cell or donor lymphocyte infusion donor (not recorded which). It is not recorded whose cells these are; they may come from a transplant donor. CDR3 loop: CASSLVALAVSYEQYF. The DNA of the CDR3 is TGTGCCAGCAGCTTAGTAGCTCTAGCGGTCTCCTACGAGCAGTACTTC.